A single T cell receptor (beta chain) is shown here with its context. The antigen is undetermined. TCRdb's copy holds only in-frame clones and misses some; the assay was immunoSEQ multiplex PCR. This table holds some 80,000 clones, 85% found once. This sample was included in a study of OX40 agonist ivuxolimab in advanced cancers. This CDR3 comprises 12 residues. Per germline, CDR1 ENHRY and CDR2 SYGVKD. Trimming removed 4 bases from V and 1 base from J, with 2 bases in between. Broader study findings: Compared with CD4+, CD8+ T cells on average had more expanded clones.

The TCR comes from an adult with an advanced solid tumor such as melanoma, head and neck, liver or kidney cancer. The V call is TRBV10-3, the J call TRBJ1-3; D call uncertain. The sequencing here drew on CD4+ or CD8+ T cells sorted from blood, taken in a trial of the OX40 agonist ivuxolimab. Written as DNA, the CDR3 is TGTGCCATCAGTGGTTCTGGAAACACCATATATTTT. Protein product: CAISGSGNTIYF.